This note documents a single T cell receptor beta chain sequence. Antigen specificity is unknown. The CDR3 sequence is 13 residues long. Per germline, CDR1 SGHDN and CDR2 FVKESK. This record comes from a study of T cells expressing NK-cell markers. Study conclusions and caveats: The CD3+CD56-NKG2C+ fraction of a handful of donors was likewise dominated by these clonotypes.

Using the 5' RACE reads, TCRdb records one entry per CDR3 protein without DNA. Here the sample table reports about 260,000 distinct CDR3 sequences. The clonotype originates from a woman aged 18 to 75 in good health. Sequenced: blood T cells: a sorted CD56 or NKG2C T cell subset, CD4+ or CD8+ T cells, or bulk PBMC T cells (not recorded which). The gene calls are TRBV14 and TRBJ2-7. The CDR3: CASSQDARREQYF. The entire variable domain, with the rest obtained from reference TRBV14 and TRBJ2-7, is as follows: EAGVTQFPSHSVIEKGQTVTLRCDPISGHDNLYWYRRVMGKEIKFLLHFVKESKQDESGMPNNRFLAERTGGTYSTLKVQPAELEDSGVYFCASSQDARREQYFGPGTRLTVT.